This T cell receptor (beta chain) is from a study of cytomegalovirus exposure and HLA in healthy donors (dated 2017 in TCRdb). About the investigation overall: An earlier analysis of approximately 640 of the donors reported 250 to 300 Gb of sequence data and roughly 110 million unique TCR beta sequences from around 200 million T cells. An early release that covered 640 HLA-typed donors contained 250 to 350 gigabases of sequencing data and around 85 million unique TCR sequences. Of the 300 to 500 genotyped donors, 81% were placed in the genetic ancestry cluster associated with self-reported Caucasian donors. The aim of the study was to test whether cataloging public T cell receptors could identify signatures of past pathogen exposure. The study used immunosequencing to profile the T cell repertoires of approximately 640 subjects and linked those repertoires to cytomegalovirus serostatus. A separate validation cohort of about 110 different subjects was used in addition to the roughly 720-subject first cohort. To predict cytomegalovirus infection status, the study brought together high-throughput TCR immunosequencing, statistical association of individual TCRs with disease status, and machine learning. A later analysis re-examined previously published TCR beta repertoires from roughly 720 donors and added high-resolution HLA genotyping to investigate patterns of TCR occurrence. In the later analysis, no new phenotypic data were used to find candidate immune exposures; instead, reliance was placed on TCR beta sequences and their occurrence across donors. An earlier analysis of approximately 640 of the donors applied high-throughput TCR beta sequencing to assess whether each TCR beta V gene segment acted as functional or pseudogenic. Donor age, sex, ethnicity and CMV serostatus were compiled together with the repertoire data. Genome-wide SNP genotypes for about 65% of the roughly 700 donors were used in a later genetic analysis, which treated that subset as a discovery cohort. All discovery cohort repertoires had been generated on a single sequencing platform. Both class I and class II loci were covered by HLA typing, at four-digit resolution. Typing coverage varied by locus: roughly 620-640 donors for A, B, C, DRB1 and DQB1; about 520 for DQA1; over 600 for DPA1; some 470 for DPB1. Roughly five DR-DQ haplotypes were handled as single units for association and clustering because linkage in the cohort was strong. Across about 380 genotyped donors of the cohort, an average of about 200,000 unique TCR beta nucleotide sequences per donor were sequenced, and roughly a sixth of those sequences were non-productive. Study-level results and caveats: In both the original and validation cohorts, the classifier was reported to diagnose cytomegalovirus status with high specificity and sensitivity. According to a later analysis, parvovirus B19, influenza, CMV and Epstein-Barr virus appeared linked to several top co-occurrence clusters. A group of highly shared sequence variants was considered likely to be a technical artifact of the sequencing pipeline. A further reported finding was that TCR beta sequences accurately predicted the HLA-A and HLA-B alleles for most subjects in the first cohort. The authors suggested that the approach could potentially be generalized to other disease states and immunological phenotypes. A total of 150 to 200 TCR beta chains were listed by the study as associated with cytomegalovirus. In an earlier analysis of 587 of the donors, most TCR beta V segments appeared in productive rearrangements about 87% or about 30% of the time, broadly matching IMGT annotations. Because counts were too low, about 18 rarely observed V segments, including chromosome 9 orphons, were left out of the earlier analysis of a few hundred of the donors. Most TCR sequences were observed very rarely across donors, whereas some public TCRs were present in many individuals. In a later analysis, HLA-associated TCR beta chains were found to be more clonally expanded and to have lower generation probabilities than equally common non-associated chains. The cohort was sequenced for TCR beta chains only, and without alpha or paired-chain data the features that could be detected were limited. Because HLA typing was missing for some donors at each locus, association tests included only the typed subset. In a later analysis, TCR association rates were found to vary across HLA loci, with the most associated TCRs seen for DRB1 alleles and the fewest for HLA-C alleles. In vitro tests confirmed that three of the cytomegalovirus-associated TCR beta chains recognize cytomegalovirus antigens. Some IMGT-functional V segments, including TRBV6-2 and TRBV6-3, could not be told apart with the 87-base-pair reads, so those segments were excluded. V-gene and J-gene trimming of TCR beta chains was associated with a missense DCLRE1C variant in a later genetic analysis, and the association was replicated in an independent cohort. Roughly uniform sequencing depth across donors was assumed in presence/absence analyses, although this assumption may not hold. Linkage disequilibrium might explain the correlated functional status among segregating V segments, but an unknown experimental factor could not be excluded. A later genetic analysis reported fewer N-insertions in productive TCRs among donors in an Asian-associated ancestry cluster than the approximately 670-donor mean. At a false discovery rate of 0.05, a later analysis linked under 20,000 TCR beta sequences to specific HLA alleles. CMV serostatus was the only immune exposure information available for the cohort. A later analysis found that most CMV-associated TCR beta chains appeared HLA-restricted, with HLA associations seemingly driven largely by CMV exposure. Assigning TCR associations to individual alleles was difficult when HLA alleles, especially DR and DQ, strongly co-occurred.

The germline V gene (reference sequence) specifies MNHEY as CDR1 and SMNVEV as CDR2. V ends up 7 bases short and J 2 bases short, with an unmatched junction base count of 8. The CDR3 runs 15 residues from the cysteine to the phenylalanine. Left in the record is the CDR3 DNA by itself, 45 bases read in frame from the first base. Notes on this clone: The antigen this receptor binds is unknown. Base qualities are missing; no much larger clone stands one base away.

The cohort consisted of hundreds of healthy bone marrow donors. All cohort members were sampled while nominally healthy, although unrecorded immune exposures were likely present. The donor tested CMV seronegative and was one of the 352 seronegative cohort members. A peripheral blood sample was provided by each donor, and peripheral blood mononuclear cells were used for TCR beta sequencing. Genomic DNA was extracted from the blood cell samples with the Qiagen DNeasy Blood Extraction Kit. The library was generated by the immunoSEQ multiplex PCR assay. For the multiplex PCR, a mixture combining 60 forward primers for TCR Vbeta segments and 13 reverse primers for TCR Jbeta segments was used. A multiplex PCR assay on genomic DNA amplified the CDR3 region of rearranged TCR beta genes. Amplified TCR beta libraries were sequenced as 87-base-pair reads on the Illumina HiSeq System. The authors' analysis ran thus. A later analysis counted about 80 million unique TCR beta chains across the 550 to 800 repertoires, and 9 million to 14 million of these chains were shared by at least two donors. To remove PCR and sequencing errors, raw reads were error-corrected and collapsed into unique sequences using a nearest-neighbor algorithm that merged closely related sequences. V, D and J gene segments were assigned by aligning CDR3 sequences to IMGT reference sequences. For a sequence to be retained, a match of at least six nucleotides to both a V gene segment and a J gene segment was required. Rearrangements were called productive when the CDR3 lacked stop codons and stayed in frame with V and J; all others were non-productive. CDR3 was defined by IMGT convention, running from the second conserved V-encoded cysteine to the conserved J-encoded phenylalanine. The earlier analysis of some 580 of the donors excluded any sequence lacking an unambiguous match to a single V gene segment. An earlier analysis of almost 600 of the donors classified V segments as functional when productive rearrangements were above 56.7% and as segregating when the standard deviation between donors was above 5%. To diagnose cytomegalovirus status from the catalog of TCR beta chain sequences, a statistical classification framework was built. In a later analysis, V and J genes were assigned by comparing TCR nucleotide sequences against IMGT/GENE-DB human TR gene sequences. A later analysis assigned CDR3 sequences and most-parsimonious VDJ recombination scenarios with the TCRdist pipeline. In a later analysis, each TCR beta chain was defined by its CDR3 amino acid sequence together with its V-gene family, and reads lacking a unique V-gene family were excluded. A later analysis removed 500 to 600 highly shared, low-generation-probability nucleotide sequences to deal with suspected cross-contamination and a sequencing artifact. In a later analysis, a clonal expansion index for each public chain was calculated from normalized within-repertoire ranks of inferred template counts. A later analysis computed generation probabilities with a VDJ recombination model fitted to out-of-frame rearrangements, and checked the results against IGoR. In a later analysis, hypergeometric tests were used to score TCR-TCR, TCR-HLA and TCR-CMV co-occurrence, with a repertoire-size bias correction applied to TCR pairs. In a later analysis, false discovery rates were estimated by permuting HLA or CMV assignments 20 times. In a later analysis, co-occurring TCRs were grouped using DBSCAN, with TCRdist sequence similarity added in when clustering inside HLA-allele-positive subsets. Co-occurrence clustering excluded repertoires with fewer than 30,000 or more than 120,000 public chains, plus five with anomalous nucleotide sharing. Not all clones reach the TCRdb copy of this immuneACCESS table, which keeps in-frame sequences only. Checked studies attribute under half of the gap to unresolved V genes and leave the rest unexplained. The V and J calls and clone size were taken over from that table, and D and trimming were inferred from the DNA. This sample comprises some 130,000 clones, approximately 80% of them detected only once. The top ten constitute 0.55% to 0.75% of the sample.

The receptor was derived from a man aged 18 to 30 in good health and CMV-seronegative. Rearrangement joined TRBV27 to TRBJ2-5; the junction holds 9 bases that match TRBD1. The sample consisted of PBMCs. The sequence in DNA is TGTGCCAGCACAAACCGGGACAGGGCACAAGAGACCCAGTACTTC. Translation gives CASTNRDRAQETQYF.